This T cell receptor (beta chain) is from a study of blood T cell repertoires in COVID-19. For the study at large: Donors in the United States, Italy and Spain gave samples during acute or convalescent COVID-19.

This study enrolled people aged 18 to 89 from roughly 24 US geographic areas. Donors were grouped by their self-reported clinical history. In the original analysis: Reference gene primer amplification gave nucleated cell count estimates. Clones were read by immunoSEQ multiplex PCR, and TCRdb kept only the in-frame ones, dropping some. V, J and clone size derive from that table, while D and trimming were established from the DNA sequence. Here the sample spans about 400,000 clones, 87% being singletons. This clone came up once. The trim removed 7 bases at V and 5 bases at J, leaving 7 bases unmatched. CDR1 and CDR2 from the germline V gene are MNHEY and SVGAGI. This CDR3 region has 15 residues.

The sequencing sample was made of PBMCs or T cells enriched from blood (not recorded which). This sequence originates from a woman between 18 and 29 years old with acute COVID-19. The rearrangement joins TRBV6-5 to TRBJ2-1, with 11 positions matching TRBD2. CDR3 DNA sequence: TGTGCCAGCAATCCCCTAGCGGGAGGAGACAATGAGCAGTTCTTC. The encoded protein is CASNPLAGGDNEQFF.